A single sample is the source of the 30 T cell receptor beta chains below, sequenced in a study. TCRdb fed the 5' RACE reads into MiXCR, producing one record per CDR3 protein. Of approximately 42,000 distinct CDR3 sequences detected, 25% to 35% appear once; the ten largest clones hold 3.7%. The source material was memory CD4+ T cells sorted from a lymph node. Subset defined: memory CD4+ T cells, CD4+CD45RO+CD25-. Receptors originate from a female donor with breast cancer.

With respect to this clonotype: A much more abundant neighbour one base away suggests this may be a read error. The V call is TRBV12-3 or TRBV12-4, the J call TRBJ2-5; possible D gene TRBD2, 6 bases. V dropped 5 bases and J dropped 1 base, with 14 bases sitting between them. This CDR3 spans 15 amino acids. The CDR3, as DNA: TGTGCCAGCAGTCTTATTCTTAGCGGCCAAGAGACCCAGTACTTC. Translated: CASSLILSGQETQYF.

This clonotype has a handful of counts. J is TRBJ2-2 and V is TRBV7-9, with a weak D call TRBD2 (6 bases). CDR3 length equals 16 residues. V lost 5 bases and J 5 bases, leaving 18 bases between the germline ends. Per germline, CDR1 SEHNR and CDR2 FQNEAQ (reference sequence). The CDR3 DNA follows: TGTGCCAGCAGCCGACTCATGACGGGAGTAACCGGGGAGCTGTTTTTT. This codes for CASSRLMTGVTGELFF.

This clonotype was detected a few times. Compared with germline, one end of the junction differs, possibly owing to a read error. The J gene is TRBJ2-7, the V gene TRBV7-9; TRBD2 is a possible D gene (6 bases). Germline CDR1 SEHNR, CDR2 FQNEAQ (reference sequence). The CDR3 is 14 amino acids. CDR3 residues: CTSSHRLDHYEQYF. CDR3 in DNA: TGTACCAGCAGCCACCGACTAGATCACTACGAGCAGTACTTC. Supplemented by reference TRBV7-9 and TRBJ2-7, the full variable domain reads DTGVSQNPRHKITKRGQNVTFRCDPISEHNRLYWYRQTLGQGPEFLTYFQNEAQLEKSRLLSDRFSAERPKGSFSTLEIQRTEQGDSAMYLCTSSHRLDHYEQYFGPGTRLTVT.

This clonotype was recorded a few times. Relative to the germline gene, one junction end is altered; a read error may explain this. The V gene is TRBV6-1, the J gene TRBJ1-1; possibly TRBD1 for D (5 bases). The CDR3 consists of 14 residues. The germline V gene encodes CDR1 MNHNS and CDR2 SASEGT. DNA of the CDR3: TGTGCCAGCAGTGAAGCGAGGGGATACACTGAAGCTCTCTTT. Translated: CASSEARGYTEALF.

This clonotype appeared many times. The chain links TRBV4-1 to TRBJ1-2; D might be TRBD1 (6 bases). Looked up from germline, CDR1 is MGHRA and CDR2 is YSYEKL. Trimming pared 11 bases from V and 2 bases from J, leaving 12 bases between. This CDR3 has 12 amino acids. The chain's CDR3 is CAAGGANYGYTF. Written as DNA, the CDR3 is TGCGCCGCCGGGGGGGCGAACTATGGCTACACCTTC.

Details on this clonotype: This CDR3 is missing its conserved last phenylalanine or tryptophan, likely due to a read error. The chain uses TRBV5-6 and TRBJ1-2; maybe TRBD1 (6 bases). Germline V gene data show CDR1 as SGHDT and CDR2 as YYEEEE. V was pared by 1 base and J by 4 bases, with 11 bases between. The CDR3 is 14 residues long. This chain's CDR3 is CASSLSGASYGYTV. The CDR3 DNA is TGTGCCAGCAGCTTGTCAGGGGCCAGCTATGGCTACACCGTC.

This clonotype showed up just a few times. The V gene is TRBV20-1, the J gene TRBJ1-6; TRBD1 is a possible D gene (5 bases). The CDR3 spans 15 residues. V shed 0 bases and J shed 10 bases, with 16 bases lying between them. Germline V gene sequence: CDR1 DFQATT, CDR2 SNEGSKA (reference sequence). CDR3 sequence: CSARDQGGVGSPLHF. The CDR3 DNA reads TGCAGTGCTAGAGATCAAGGAGGGGTTGGGTCACCCCTCCACTTT.

The CDR3 loop is CASVSGHLNTEAFF. DNA of the CDR3: TGTGCCTCCGTGTCGGGACACCTGAACACTGAAGCTTTCTTT. The chain is built from TRBV19 and TRBJ1-1, with a weak D call TRBD1 (6 bases). The V end was cut by 11 bases, the J end by 0 bases, with 16 bases between. This CDR3 is 14 amino acids long. In germline, CDR1 is LNHDA, CDR2 SQIVND (reference sequence).

This clonotype came up a few times. The gene calls are TRBV5-1 and TRBJ2-3, with TRBD2 matching 7 bases. This CDR3 is 15 amino acids long. V gave up 6 bases and J gave up 2 bases; unmatched junction bases: 9. Germline values: CDR1 SGHRS, CDR2 YFSETQ. This CDR3 is CASIGGTTDTDTQYF. DNA for the CDR3: TGCGCCAGCATCGGTGGGACTACCGACACAGATACGCAGTATTTT.

Only a few counts were recorded for this clonotype. The chain couples TRBV25-1 to TRBJ2-1; D not certain. V was cut by 3 bases and J by 10 bases, with 10 bases left in between. CDR1 and CDR2 from the germline V gene are MGHDK and SYGVNS. The CDR3 loop spans 12 amino acids. The CDR3: CASSELAGEQFF. CDR3 DNA: TGTGCCAGCAGTGAGTTAGCCGGGGAGCAGTTCTTC.

This sequence joins TRBV5-1 and TRBJ2-5, with 9 nucleotides matching TRBD1. This CDR3 has 14 residues. Germline V lookup: CDR1 SGHRS, CDR2 YFSETQ. V shed 8 bases and J 5 bases; nucleotides not matched to a gene: 10. In DNA, the CDR3 is TGCGCCAGTTCGGGACAGGGCTACTCGGAGACCCAGTACTTC. Its translation is CASSGQGYSETQYF. The full variable domain, rest sourced from reference TRBV5-1 and TRBJ2-5, is KAGVTQTPRYLIKTRGQQVTLSCSPISGHRSVSWYQQTPGQGLQFLFEYFSETQRNKGNFPGRFSGRQFSNSRSEMNVSTLELGDSALYLCASSGQGYSETQYFGPGTRLLVL.

This clonotype came up many times. V gene TRBV20-1 combines with J gene TRBJ2-3; the D is unclear. Germline CDR1 DFQATT, CDR2 SNEGSKA (reference sequence). V lost 5 bases, J lost 3 bases, and 9 bases lay in between. CDR3 length equals 12 residues. CDR3 nucleotide sequence: TGCAGTGCTCTTCGGCGTACAGATACGCAGTATTTT. Residues: CSALRRTDTQYF.

In this sample, this clonotype turned up a few times. The genes are TRBV5-1 and TRBJ2-1, with D possibly TRBD2 on 5 matching bases. The germline V gene has CDR1 SGHRS and CDR2 YFSETQ. The CDR3 sequence is 13 residues long. V gave up 4 bases and J gave up 6 bases, with 11 bases separating them. The DNA for the CDR3 is TGCGCCAGCAGCCGCGGGTATGTCAATGAGCAGTTCTTC. It codes for CASSRGYVNEQFF. The full variable domain, its missing parts supplied by reference TRBV5-1 and TRBJ2-1, is KAGVTQTPRYLIKTRGQQVTLSCSPISGHRSVSWYQQTPGQGLQFLFEYFSETQRNKGNFPGRFSGRQFSNSRSEMNVSTLELGDSALYLCASSRGYVNEQFFGPGTRLTVL.

The J gene is TRBJ2-3, the V gene TRBV2; D uncertain. CDR1 is SNHLY, CDR2 FYNNEI, per germline. V lost 0 bases, J lost 7 bases, and 2 bases lay in between. The CDR3 consists of 11 residues. CDR3 sequence: CASSEANTQYF. CDR3 DNA sequence: TGTGCCAGCAGTGAAGCGAATACGCAGTATTTT.

This clonotype was seen a few times. The chain joins TRBV19 to TRBJ2-1; 11 bases agree with TRBD2. V lost 7 bases, J lost 5 bases, and 7 bases stayed unmatched. Germline loops: CDR1 LNHDA, CDR2 SQIVND (reference sequence). The CDR3 extends over 15 amino acids. The CDR3 DNA reads as TGTGCCAGTAATAGCGGGAGGGCTTTCAACAATGAGCAGTTCTTC. Protein product: CASNSGRAFNNEQFF.

The V call is TRBV29-1, the J call TRBJ1-5; the match to TRBD1 covers 8 bases. Germline assignment: CDR1 SQVTM and CDR2 ANQGSEA. The CDR3 extends over 13 amino acids. The V and J ends lost 4 bases and 6 bases, in that order; junction bases with no gene match: 5. CDR3 sequence: CSVGRDRTQPQHF. CDR3 DNA sequence: TGCAGCGTTGGAAGGGACAGGACTCAGCCCCAGCATTTT.

The chain joins TRBV6-5 to TRBJ1-2; D ambiguous. CDR1 MNHEY and CDR2 SVGAGI come from the germline V gene. The CDR3 has 15 amino acids. V lost 2 bases and J lost 0, with 10 bases in between. The CDR3 DNA follows: TGTGCCAGCAGTTACAGTAGTACTCCTAACTATGGCTACACCTTC. It is translated as CASSYSSTPNYGYTF.

This clonotype was seen only a few times. This chain uses TRBV2 with TRBJ1-3; D call uncertain. The V gene lost 5 bases and the J gene lost 1 base, with 6 bases spanning the gap. The length of the CDR3 is 13 residues. The germline V gene encodes CDR1 SNHLY and CDR2 FYNNEI. The DNA of the CDR3 is TGTGCCAGCAGTTCGGGTTCTGGAAACACCATATATTTT. As protein: CASSSGSGNTIYF. Drawing the rest from reference TRBV2 and TRBJ1-3, the complete variable domain is EPEVTQTPSHQVTQMGQEVILRCVPISNHLYFYWYRQILGQKVEFLVSFYNNEISEKSEIFDDQFSVERPDGSNFTLKIRSTKLEDSAMYFCASSSGSGNTIYFGEGSWLTVV.

This clonotype was picked up one time. Mismatch with germline at one junction end may stem from a read error. The chain uses TRBV7-8 and TRBJ2-3; D perhaps matches TRBD2 (5 bases). The germline V gene encodes CDR1 SGHVS and CDR2 FQNEAQ. This CDR3 has 16 amino acids. The CDR3 DNA reads as TGTGCCAGCGGCTTAGTTGTGGGGAGACGCACAGATACGCAGTATTTT. It codes for CASGLVVGRRTDTQYF.

This chain uses TRBV28 with TRBJ1-6, with D unresolved. Germline loops: CDR1 MDHEN, CDR2 SYDVKM. CDR3 length equals 17 residues. Trimming pared 1 base from V and 0 bases from J, leaving 10 bases between. The CDR3 loop is CASSLSPGSSYNSPLHF. CDR3 DNA: TGTGCCAGCAGTTTATCCCCAGGCAGCTCCTATAATTCACCCCTCCACTTT.

This clonotype was detected many times. V is TRBV6-2 or TRBV6-3 and J is TRBJ1-1, with D tentatively TRBD1 (6 bases). Trimming took off 7 bases at V and 1 base at J, with 13 bases between the two ends. The CDR3 loop spans 14 amino acids. Per the germline V gene, CDR1 is MNHEY and CDR2 is SVGEGT. The CDR3 region is CASNPPTGNTEAFF. The CDR3 nucleotides are TGTGCCAGCAACCCCCCGACAGGGAACACTGAAGCTTTCTTT.

This clonotype was observed a handful of times. The chain couples TRBV6-5 to TRBJ2-7, with D possibly TRBD1 on 5 matching bases. The CDR3 has 13 amino acids. V dropped 2 bases and J dropped 6 bases, with 11 bases sitting between them. Germline assignment: CDR1 MNHEY and CDR2 SVGAGI. The DNA of the CDR3 is TGTGCCAGCAGTTACGGGGCAGTCGTCGAGCAGTACTTC. Translation: CASSYGAVVEQYF.

This clonotype has more than one count but fewer than ten. This rearrangement joins TRBV6-5 to TRBJ2-1; D is perhaps TRBD2 (6 bases). V was clipped by 6 bases and J by 8 bases, with 17 bases between them. The CDR3 is 14 residues long. CDR1 is MNHEY, CDR2 SVGAGI, per germline. CDR3 nucleotide sequence: TGTGCCAGCAGCTGGGGAACTAGCCCCGATGAGCAGTTCTTC. Amino acids: CASSWGTSPDEQFF.

V and J are TRBV29-1 and TRBJ2-7; perhaps TRBD1 as D (6 bases). The CDR3 runs to 13 residues. The germline CDR1 and CDR2 sequences are SQVTM and ANQGSEA. V lost 4 bases, J lost 3 bases, and 13 bases lay in between. CDR3 in DNA: TGCAGCGTTGGGGCAGGGGCGGTCTACGAGCAGTACTTC. Translation: CSVGAGAVYEQYF.

This clonotype was recorded a few times. The chain uses TRBV6-1 and TRBJ1-2; 7 bases match TRBD1. The CDR3 is 13 amino acids. Germline V CDR1 and CDR2: MNHNS, SASEGT. V dropped 2 bases and J dropped 6; count of bases not matched to a gene: 3. The chain's CDR3 is CASSEQQGNGYTF. DNA of the CDR3: TGTGCCAGCAGTGAACAACAGGGGAATGGCTACACCTTC.

About this clonotype: The junction does not match germline at one end; this may be a read error. The chain carries TRBV5-1 and TRBJ1-2; TRBD1 matches at 9 bases. The CDR3 runs 15 residues. In germline, CDR1 is SGHRS, CDR2 YFSETQ. The CDR3 DNA sequence: TGCGCCAGCAGCTTGGTTTGGACAGGGGATTACGGCTACAACTTC. Amino acids: CASSLVWTGDYGYNF.

Many counts were recorded for this clonotype. V usage is TRBV20-1 and J usage is TRBJ1-2; no reliable D call. The V end was cut by 6 bases, the J end by 5 bases, with 10 bases between. The CDR3 is 11 residues long. Germline assignment: CDR1 DFQATT and CDR2 SNEGSKA (reference sequence). The CDR3 sequence is CSAVMRYGYTF. The CDR3 DNA reads TGCAGTGCCGTCATGCGGTATGGCTACACCTTC.

The chain joins TRBV5-1 to TRBJ2-7; no clear D gene. Per germline, CDR1 SGHRS and CDR2 YFSETQ. The CDR3 runs 15 residues. V shed 0 bases and J shed 6 bases, with 16 bases lying between them. CDR3 region: CASSLGDGDFSEQYF. The DNA of the CDR3 is TGCGCCAGCAGCTTGGGAGATGGTGACTTTAGCGAGCAGTACTTC.

This clonotype has more than one count but fewer than ten. The genes are TRBV2 and TRBJ1-2; 10 positions agree with TRBD1. CDR3 length equals 14 residues. The V and J ends lost 8 bases and 1 base, in that order; junction bases with no gene match: 4. CDR1 SNHLY and CDR2 FYNNEI come from the germline V gene. CDR3 coding DNA: TGTGCCAGCCGGGACAGGGGCATTAACTATGGCTACACCTTC. Protein product: CASRDRGINYGYTF.

This clonotype has just a few counts. The chain joins TRBV7-2 to TRBJ2-5; no clear D gene. This CDR3 region has 15 residues. Trimming removed 1 base from V and 5 bases from J, with 14 bases in between. The germline V gene encodes CDR1 SGHTA and CDR2 FQGNSA. In DNA, the CDR3 is TGTGCCAGCAGCTTAGTTGCCCTACAAGGGGAGACCCAGTACTTC. Its translation is CASSLVALQGETQYF.